This T cell receptor beta chain was obtained from a study of metastatic and nonmetastatic thyroid tumors. MiXCR re-clonotyped the PCR reads for TCRdb. In the table there are some 8,100 clones, approximately 31% of which are singletons. Trimming stripped 5 bases from V and 3 bases from J, with 25 bases between. CDR3 length: 18 amino acids. Germline assignment: CDR1 LNHDA and CDR2 SQIVND (reference sequence). This clone was recorded at least ten times. Prior to thyroid surgery, none of the patients had received any treatment. The rearrangement uses TRBV19 and TRBJ2-5, with D possibly called TRBD1 or TRBD2 (5 bases each). The TCR comes from a female donor with papillary thyroid cancer or a benign thyroid nodule (not recorded which). Some clones in this sample may be carry-over from other donors' samples. Material: tumor tissue. The CDR3 sequence is CASSRYLGRGGLKETQYF. The CDR3 DNA sequence: TGTGCCAGTAGTCGGTACTTAGGACGGGGCGGCCTCAAAGAGACCCAGTACTTC.